The 22 T cell receptor beta chains below come from one sample, sequenced in a study of blood T cell repertoires in COVID-19. Produced via immunoSEQ multiplex PCR; TCRdb's table is partial and in-frame only. The repertoire holds a few hundred thousand clones, with roughly 86% as singletons. Sequencing used peripheral blood. The source is a woman aged 25 to 39 with COVID-19, enrolled during active disease.

J is TRBJ2-1 and V is TRBV4-1, with TRBD1 as a possible D gene (5 bases). Germline V gene sequence: CDR1 MGHRA, CDR2 YSYEKL. This CDR3 region has 17 residues. The V end lost 4 bases, the J end lost 0 bases, and 16 bases lay between the germline ends. CDR3 coding DNA: TGCGCCAGCAGCCCCCGGAAGGGGCGGATCTCCTACAATGAGCAGTTCTTC. This encodes CASSPRKGRISYNEQFF.

The CDR3 DNA follows: TGTGCCAGCAGTTTATGGGCGGGGAGCTCTGGGGCCAACGTCCTGACTTTC. It translates to CASSLWAGSSGANVLTF. The chain has TRBV28 and TRBJ2-6, with D possibly matching TRBD2 (6 bases). The germline gives CDR1 MDHEN, CDR2 SYDVKM. Trimming stripped 0 bases from V and 0 bases from J, with 9 bases between. The CDR3 sequence is 17 residues long.

The chain carries TRBV5-8 and TRBJ1-2; TRBD1 is a possible D gene (5 bases). The CDR3 spans 16 residues. V lost 4 bases, J lost 0 bases, and 16 bases lay in between. The germline V gene encodes CDR1 SGHTS and CDR2 YDEGEE. The chain's CDR3 is CASSRPLTASNYGYTF. CDR3 coding DNA: TGTGCCAGCAGCCGCCCACTGACAGCATCTAACTATGGCTACACCTTC.

The V call is TRBV28, the J call TRBJ1-4; D uncertain. Per germline, CDR1 MDHEN and CDR2 SYDVKM. V shed 0 bases and J shed 8 bases, with 10 bases lying between them. The CDR3 covers 14 residues. The CDR3 sequence is CASSLWGMEEKLFF. DNA for the CDR3: TGTGCCAGCAGTTTATGGGGTATGGAGGAAAAACTGTTTTTT.

The CDR3 DNA reads as TGTGCCAGCAGTCGCTCGGCCCAGTACTTC. Its protein is CASSRSAQYF. The J gene is TRBJ2-5, the V gene TRBV21-1; TRBD2 reflects the table's D call only, with no check against the DNA. TRBV21-1 is designated a pseudogene. The CDR3 consists of 10 residues.

This sequence joins TRBV2 and TRBJ2-5; D gene ambiguous. CDR3 length equals 14 residues. CDR1 is SNHLY, CDR2 FYNNEI, per germline. V dropped 4 bases and J dropped 7 bases, with 16 bases sitting between them. For the CDR3, the DNA is TGTGCCAGCAGTGCTGGGCTGCCCGAACGGACCCAGTACTTC. Translating it yields CASSAGLPERTQYF.

The chain uses TRBV30 and TRBJ2-1; a possible D gene is TRBD2 (6 bases). The CDR3 totals 15 residues. Trimming removed 4 bases from V and 10 bases from J, with 23 bases in between. In germline, CDR1 is GTSNPN, CDR2 SVGIG (reference sequence). CDR3 nucleotide sequence: TGTGCCTGGAAATTATCTGGCGGGATAGCAGAGGAGCAGTTCTTC. Encoded protein: CAWKLSGGIAEEQFF.

The J gene is TRBJ2-7, the V gene TRBV18, with TRBD2 matching 9 bases. Looked up from germline, CDR1 is KGHSH and CDR2 is LQKENI. The junction had 10 bases not matched to a gene; V was cut back by 6 bases and J by 1 base. The CDR3 covers 16 residues. The CDR3 loop is CASSQGVAGVSYEQYF. The CDR3 DNA follows: TGTGCCAGCTCTCAGGGGGTAGCGGGAGTATCCTACGAGCAGTACTTC.

The chain has TRBV20-1 and TRBJ1-1, with D perhaps matching TRBD1 (6 bases). Between the trimmed V and J ends, which lost 3 bases and 4 bases, there was a span of 15 bases. CDR1 and CDR2 (germline): DFQATT, SNEGSKA (reference sequence). This CDR3 has 14 amino acids. The CDR3 DNA reads TGCAGTGCTAGTGGTCGGGGGGCAAGCACTGAAGCTTTCTTT. This codes for CSASGRGASTEAFF.

The V call is TRBV5-1, the J call TRBJ2-5, with 7 positions matching TRBD1. J gave up 5 bases and V 3 bases, and 4 bases lay outside the gene matches. Per the germline V gene, CDR1 is SGHRS and CDR2 is YFSETQ. The CDR3 is made up of 13 amino acids. CDR3 DNA: TGCGCCAGCAGCTGGGGACAGTGGGAGACCCAGTACTTC. It yields the protein CASSWGQWETQYF. Complete variable domain (other parts from reference TRBV5-1 and TRBJ2-5): KAGVTQTPRYLIKTRGQQVTLSCSPISGHRSVSWYQQTPGQGLQFLFEYFSETQRNKGNFPGRFSGRQFSNSRSEMNVSTLELGDSALYLCASSWGQWETQYFGPGTRLLVL.

The rearrangement joins TRBV18 to TRBJ2-3; D not certain. V was trimmed by 6 bases and J by 2 bases, leaving 9 bases between them. Germline V gene lookup returns CDR1 KGHSH and CDR2 LQKENI. The CDR3 covers 13 residues. In DNA, the CDR3 is TGTGCCAGCTCCCTACTGATCACAGATACGCAGTATTTT. Its protein is CASSLLITDTQYF.

This chain joins TRBV5-4 and TRBJ2-1, with a tentative D call TRBD1 (5 bases). CDR3 length: 14 residues. Germline V gives CDR1 SGHNT, CDR2 YYREEE (reference sequence). Deletions cut 4 bases from V and 1 base from J, with 9 bases between. The CDR3 sequence is CASSRQGSYNEQFF. CDR3 DNA: TGTGCCAGCAGCCGGCAGGGTTCCTACAATGAGCAGTTCTTC.

The genes are TRBV7-9 and TRBJ2-3; D is ambiguous. Per the germline V gene, CDR1 is SEHNR and CDR2 is FQNEAQ (reference sequence). CDR3 length: 13 residues. Trimming cost V 0 bases and J 6 bases, with 7 bases left between them. CDR3 DNA: TGTGCCAGCAGCTTAGCGCAGGTTGATACGCAGTATTTT. Its protein is CASSLAQVDTQYF.

This clone was seen once. The chain couples TRBV27 to TRBJ2-3, with 14 bases matching TRBD2. The germline gives CDR1 MNHEY, CDR2 SMNVEV (reference sequence). CDR3 length: 15 residues. V lost 5 bases and J lost 14; bases outside the gene matches: 12. CDR3 loop: CASSAPLTSGRVLYF. The CDR3 region has the DNA TGTGCCAGCAGTGCACCCCTGACTAGCGGGAGGGTATTGTATTTT.

V and J are TRBV7-9 and TRBJ2-1; the D gene is possibly TRBD1 (7 bases). Trimming left V 3 bases short and J 1 base short, with 10 bases between. The CDR3 sequence is 15 residues long. Looked up from germline, CDR1 is SEHNR and CDR2 is FQNEAQ (reference sequence). CDR3: CASSFSGGSYNEQFF. CDR3 DNA sequence: TGTGCCAGCAGCTTTTCAGGGGGGTCCTACAATGAGCAGTTCTTC.

This chain links TRBV29-1 with TRBJ2-2; 9 bases agree with TRBD2. This CDR3 is 15 amino acids long. Germline V CDR1 and CDR2: SQVTM, ANQGSEA. V trimming: 3 bases; J trimming: 6 bases; junction bases outside the gene matches: 8. CDR3 residues: CSVDSSGRSAGELFF. The CDR3 nucleotides are TGCAGCGTTGATTCGAGCGGGAGGTCCGCCGGGGAGCTGTTTTTT.

This clone was found once. The V and J genes are TRBV19 and TRBJ2-2; D remains ambiguous. Trimming took 7 bases from V and 2 from J, leaving 8 bases between them. There are 13 residues in the CDR3. The germline V gene has CDR1 LNHDA and CDR2 SQIVND (reference sequence). The CDR3 nucleotides read TGTGCCAGTAATACAGCCAACACCGGGGAGCTGTTTTTT. Encoded protein: CASNTANTGELFF.

This chain links TRBV7-8 with TRBJ2-5; possible D gene TRBD2, 6 bases. CDR1 SGHVS and CDR2 FQNEAQ come from the germline V gene. Trimming took 5 bases from V and 1 from J, leaving 17 bases between them. The CDR3 runs to 16 residues. CDR3 protein: CASSPMEGGSQETQYF. CDR3 DNA: TGTGCCAGCAGCCCGATGGAGGGTGGCAGCCAAGAGACCCAGTACTTC.

This clone was observed a handful of times. The chain employs TRBV7-9 and TRBJ2-7; D is perhaps TRBD2 (5 bases). V lost 5 bases and J 4 bases, leaving 12 bases between the germline ends. This CDR3 contains 13 residues. The germline V gene has CDR1 SEHNR and CDR2 FQNEAQ (reference sequence). This chain's CDR3 is CASSPVLEYEQYF. The CDR3 DNA follows: TGTGCCAGCAGCCCGGTACTAGAATACGAGCAGTACTTC.

On this clone itself: One end of the junction fails to match germline, which may point to a read error. The CDR3, as DNA: TGTGCTAGCAGCTTGGGTCGAACTCCCAGGGACGGGGAGCTGTTTTTT. Protein sequence: CASSLGRTPRDGELFF. The V and J genes are TRBV7-7 and TRBJ2-2; tentatively, D is TRBD1 (5 bases). The germline V gene has CDR1 SSHAT and CDR2 FNYEAQ (reference sequence). The CDR3 is 16 residues long.

The V call is TRBV7-2, the J call TRBJ1-4; tentative D call: TRBD1 (5 bases). The V end lost 5 bases, the J end lost 8 bases, and 15 bases lay between the germline ends. Germline lookup yields CDR1 SGHTA and CDR2 FQGNSA. The CDR3 length is 14 residues. The CDR3 region has the DNA TGTGCCAGCAGCCGGGGGGGGATCCAGGAAAAACTGTTTTTT. It codes for CASSRGGIQEKLFF.

The chain recombines TRBV5-4 with TRBJ1-2; 10 nucleotides line up with TRBD1. This CDR3 is 15 amino acids long. V was pared by 2 bases and J by 7 bases, with 8 bases of the junction left unmatched. Germline V lookup: CDR1 SGHNT, CDR2 YYREEE (reference sequence). CDR3 bases: TGTGCCAGCAGCTTTCCCGGGACAGGGGCCGGTGGCTACACCTTC. This gives the protein CASSFPGTGAGGYTF.